The T cell receptor beta chain described here comes from a study of tumor-infiltrating lymphocytes in primary liver carcinoma. Study-wide results and caveats: Tumors had a top-250-clone fraction that was significantly higher than blood (p = 0.039). About 7-25% of top clones, no more, were shared by all five regions.

In its sample, this clonotype was seen many times. The antigen is undetermined. With a constant-region primer, TCR beta cDNA was made from about 0.5 ug of total RNA. For TCR beta, libraries were produced by three nested multiplex PCR rounds using slightly modified ARM-PCR. The first two PCR rounds used TRBV1-TRBV30 primers with a Cbeta primer, roughly 10 cycles each. TCRdb recomputed calls from the multiplex PCR reads with MiXCR, one row per CDR3 protein. Among 90,000 to 110,000 distinct CDR3 sequences listed, about four fifths were seen once. The germline V gene has CDR1 SGHRS and CDR2 YFSETQ. V lost 2 bases, J lost 1 base, and 1 base stayed unmatched. This CDR3 has 14 amino acids. Total RNA and DNA came together from approximately 20-30 mg of bulk tissue without cell sorting. Donors were untreated and chronically infected with HBV. The study sampled five separate regions from each tumor.

Sequenced sample: liver tumor tissue from sampling region 3. This sample's subset: tumor region T3, left-lateral pole. The gene calls are TRBV5-1 and TRBJ2-7, with 9 nucleotides matching TRBD1. This clonotype was obtained from a man between 35 and 55 years old with primary liver carcinoma and hepatitis B virus infection. The CDR3: CASSLGQGSYEQYF. DNA for the CDR3: TGCGCCAGCAGCTTAGGACAGGGGTCCTACGAGCAGTACTTC. Based on the CDR3 plus reference TRBV5-1 and TRBJ2-7, the full variable domain is KAGVTQTPRYLIKTRGQQVTLSCSPISGHRSVSWYQQTPGQGLQFLFEYFSETQRNKGNFPGRFSGRQFSNSRSEMNVSTLELGDSALYLCASSLGQGSYEQYFGPGTRLTVT.